These T cell receptor beta chains were read from a single sample in a study of CD4 T cells in relation to SARS-CoV-2 and coronaviruses. Their antigens are not known. Assay used: immunoSEQ multiplex PCR; TCRdb lists only in-frame clones, some missing. The sample holds tens of thousands of clones, roughly 80% seen once. Sequencing used CD4+ T cells from PBMCs, cultured in vitro. The receptors stem from a human donor in good health. Each CDR3 is given with its conserved first and last residue. The D gene is left open where the match is weak. Some rows have no size entry. The others give once, few or many, or a class for an expanded clone.

CDR3 length | clone size | J gene | D gene | V gene | CDR3 DNA | CDR3 protein
14 | few | TRBJ2-7 | TRBD1 | TRBV5-4 | TGTGCCAGCAGCTTGGAAACAGGGGGCTACGAGCAGTACTTC | CASSLETGGYEQYF
16 | . | TRBJ2-1 | TRBD2 | TRBV29-1 | TGCAGCGTGGGTAGATGGACTAGCGGGAGGGCAAATGAGCAGTTCTTC | CSVGRWTSGRANEQFF
17 | once | TRBJ2-4 | TRBD2 | TRBV10-3 | TGTGCCATCAGCGTAGCGGGAGGGGCGGGGGCCAAAAACATTCAGTACTTC | CAISVAGGAGAKNIQYF
16 | . | TRBJ2-3 | TRBD2 | TRBV9 | TGTGCCAGCAGTTATCCGAGCGGGAGTGGGGCCGATACGCAGTATTTT | CASSYPSGSGADTQYF
15 | . | TRBJ1-1 | . | TRBV9 | TGTGCCAGCAGCGTAGCCCCAGGTATGAACACTGAAGCTTTCTTT | CASSVAPGMNTEAFF
15 | . | TRBJ2-3 | . | TRBV5-4 | TGTGCCAGCAGCCCTACGGGAGCTAGCACAGATACGCAGTATTTT | CASSPTGASTDTQYF
16 | . | TRBJ2-7 | TRBD2 | TRBV27 | TGTGCCAGCAGTTTCCTAGCGGGGGGAGGGTCCTACGAGCAGTACTTC | CASSFLAGGGSYEQYF
17 | . | TRBJ1-2 | . | TRBV4-1 | TGCGCCAGCAGCCCGAAGGACGGAAAAATACTCCCGGGGGGCTACACCTTC | CASSPKDGKILPGGYTF
13 | . | TRBJ1-2 | . | TRBV12-3/TRBV12-4 | TGTGCCAGCAGTTTAAAATATCCGTCGGGCTACACCTTC | CASSLKYPSGYTF
15 | . | TRBJ2-5 | TRBD1 | TRBV15 | TGTGCCACCAGCAGAGAGGGACAGGGTAGGGAGACCCAGTACTTC | CATSREGQGRETQYF
11 | once | TRBJ1-1 | . | TRBV6-2/TRBV6-3 | TGTGCCAGCAGTTACCAGGGAGTAGCTTTCTTT | CASSYQGVAFF
13 | once | TRBJ1-1 | . | TRBV10-3 | TGTGCCATCAGTTACGGGACGGAGACTGAAGCTTTCTTT | CAISYGTETEAFF
13 | few | TRBJ1-5 | . | TRBV19 | TGTGCCAGTAGTGGGAGCCCCGGTCAGCCCCAGCATTTT | CASSGSPGQPQHF
12 | . | TRBJ2-7 | . | TRBV28 | TGTGCCAGCCAGGGCCCCCTCGGCGAGCAGTACTTC | CASQGPLGEQYF
16 | few | TRBJ2-7 | . | TRBV11-2 | TGTGCCAGCAGCTTAGACTCGGGGGTTCTCTCCTACGAGCAGTACTTC | CASSLDSGVLSYEQYF
16 | . | TRBJ2-7 | TRBD2 | TRBV18 | TGTGCCAGCTCACCACCGGCTAGCGGGGGAACCTACGAGCAGTACTTC | CASSPPASGGTYEQYF
15 | . | TRBJ1-4 | TRBD1 | TRBV5-1 | TGCGCCAGCAGCTTGGCTGCCGGACAGGGGGCGTTACTGTTTTTT | CASSLAAGQGALLFF
13 | few | TRBJ2-7 | . | TRBV5-1 | TGCGCCAGCAGAGAGGGGAGCTCCTACGAGCAGTACTTC | CASREGSSYEQYF
12 | once | TRBJ2-7 | . | TRBV25-1 | TGTGCCAGCACCCACTGGGGCGACGAGCAGTACTTC | CASTHWGDEQYF
15 | once | TRBJ2-5 | . | TRBV7-3 | TGTGCCAGCAGCTTAAGTTTAGGGGGACGAGAGACCCAGTACTTC | CASSLSLGGRETQYF
15 | . | TRBJ2-2 | . | TRBV6-5 | TGTGCCACCCTACCGGGACCTGACGACCCAGGGGAGCTGTTTTTT | CATLPGPDDPGELFF
17 | . | TRBJ2-3 | TRBD2 | TRBV20-1 | TGCAGTGCTAGTATCAGGGTAGCGGGGCCGGGTGCGGATACGCAGTATTTT | CSASIRVAGPGADTQYF
15 | . | TRBJ1-1 | . | TRBV5-1 | TGCGCCAGCAGCTTGCTAGGGATTGACGGCACTGAAGCTTTCTTT | CASSLLGIDGTEAFF
16 | . | TRBJ2-5 | . | TRBV19 | TGTGCCAGTAGTGCTAAATCTGGGACGTCCAAAGAGACCCAGTACTTC | CASSAKSGTSKETQYF
12 | . | TRBJ2-1 | . | TRBV6-5 | TGTGCCAGCAGTTACGTTGACAATGAGCAGTTCTTC | CASSYVDNEQFF
13 | . | TRBJ1-6 | . | TRBV30 | TGTGCCTGGAGTGTGACCAGGGAGTCACCCCTCCACTTT | CAWSVTRESPLHF
15 | . | TRBJ1-6 | TRBD1 | TRBV6-5 | TGTGCAGTCTGGACAGGGAGCTCCTATAATTCACCCCTCCACTTT | CAVWTGSSYNSPLHF
13 | . | TRBJ1-4 | . | TRBV15 | TGTGCCACCAGCAGGGACCCACGGGAAAAACTGTTTTTT | CATSRDPREKLFF
15 | . | TRBJ1-1 | . | TRBV6-1 | TGTGCCAGCAGTGAGATTGACAGCAGGCACACTGAAGCTTTCTTT | CASSEIDSRHTEAFF
17 | . | TRBJ1-3 | . | TRBV28 | TGTGCCAGCAGTCCATACCGGTCGAGAAGGAGTGGAAACACCATATATTTT | CASSPYRSRRSGNTIYF